This T cell receptor (beta chain) was obtained from a study of blood T cell repertoires in COVID-19. Study-wide background: Acute-phase and convalescent COVID-19 samples originated in the United States, Italy and Spain.

Trimming stripped 0 bases from V and 3 bases from J, with 12 bases between. Germline V gene data show CDR1 as MNHNS and CDR2 as SASEGT. This CDR3 is built from 15 residues. Libraries were prepared by immunoSEQ multiplex PCR; TCRdb keeps only in-frame clonotypes and omits some of them. The sample holds roughly 120,000 clones, 70% to 85% seen once. Sequences were obtained from peripheral blood. V and J are TRBV6-1 and TRBJ2-7; a weak D match, TRBD2 (6 bases). This TCR derives from a woman aged 60-75 years with acute or convalescent COVID-19. CDR3 residues: CASSEARLGGYEQYF. Written as DNA, the CDR3 is TGTGCCAGCAGTGAAGCGCGGCTCGGGGGCTACGAGCAGTACTTC.